In this sample, the clone carrying this TCR beta chain turned up many times. What it binds is not known. Investigators took ten milliliters of peripheral blood from every donor. A second about 7 to 11 cycle PCR used barcoded and J-beta primers. A template-switch adaptor containing 12 random nucleotides labeled each cDNA molecule. TCRdb reanalysed the 5' RACE reads using MiXCR and keeps one entry per CDR3 protein. The sample has 600,000 or so distinct CDR3 sequences, under 55% seen once. The germline V gene has CDR1 MNHNY and CDR2 SVGAGI (reference sequence). The CDR3 contains 15 residues. V lost 5 bases and J lost 4; bases outside the gene matches: 4. The data were obtained in a study of blood T cells in healthy people across ages. General study findings and limits: Total diversity from one million sequenced T cells was likely underestimated.

V usage is TRBV6-6 and J usage is TRBJ2-1; 11 bases line up with TRBD2. This sequence originates from a man older than 75 in good health. Source material: blood. The CDR3, as DNA: TGTGCCAGCAGTCCTCTAGCGGGGGGATACAATGAGCAGTTCTTC. Translated, it gives CASSPLAGGYNEQFF.